The T cell receptor (beta chain) under discussion was sequenced for a study of beta chain features in type 1 diabetes. Study context: In all, approximately 110 million sorted cells from all samples were analyzed. Whole-study results and caveats: Type 1 diabetes patients had moderately but significantly shorter TCRB CDR3s in all four CD4+ subsets.

cDNA synthesis used the whole RNA isolate, giving expressed TCRB sequences. Profiled with immunoSEQ multiplex PCR; TCRdb holds only in-frame clones, not every one. Of some 150,000 clones in the sample, about 12% were seen once. There are 18 residues in the CDR3. In regard to this clone: Its target is not known.

Sequences were obtained from central memory CD4+ T cells from blood. The V and J genes are TRBV12-2 and TRBJ1-5; whether TRBD1, the table's D call, matches the DNA was not checked. TRBV12-2 is reported as a pseudogene. This sequence was found in a man aged 18 to 30 with type 1 diabetes. The CDR3 DNA reads TGTGCAAGTCGCTTAGCCGACAGGGAGTGGCGAGGCAATCAGCCCCAGCATTTT. It yields the protein CASRLADREWRGNQPQHF.